The clone carrying this TCR beta chain was seen many times. TCRdb redid the clone calls on the PCR reads using MiXCR. The sample holds roughly 41,000 clones, around 16% seen once. This entry belongs to a study of metastatic and nonmetastatic thyroid tumors. Not a single patient had been given any form of treatment at any point before undergoing thyroid surgery. Specimen: blood. The receptor was derived from a female donor with papillary thyroid cancer or a benign thyroid nodule (not recorded which). Some clones in this sample may be carry-over from other donors' samples.

Here the CDR3 DNA reads TGTGCCAGCAGTGCCGGGACAGGGAATGAAAAACTGTTTTTT. Translated: CASSAGTGNEKLFF. The chain uses TRBV6-4 and TRBJ1-4, with 9 bases matching TRBD1. This CDR3 is built from 14 residues. With V trimmed by 4 bases and J by 5 bases, 2 bases remained unmatched. Germline V gene lookup returns CDR1 MRHNA and CDR2 SNTAGT.